This T cell receptor beta chain was documented in a study of spatial heterogeneity in lung cancer. Broader study findings: Follow-up blood showed ubiquitous expanded tumor TCRs less than blood at resection did.

This CDR3 is 13 amino acids long. V dropped 0 bases and J dropped 6 bases, with 5 bases sitting between them. In germline, CDR1 is SEHNR, CDR2 FQNEAQ (reference sequence). There are many counts of this clonotype. Its specificity is unknown. Every individual TCR cDNA molecule carried its own unique molecular identifier, which allowed correction of PCR and sequencing errors. TCRdb itself ran the 5' RACE reads through MiXCR, one entry per CDR3 protein. The sample contains 30,000 to 40,000 distinct CDR3 sequences, roughly 4.9% of which appear only once. Time point specified: sample taken at primary tumor resection. Researchers sequenced whole RNA taken from tumor, nontumor lung or frozen PBMC without sorting.

The source was PBMCs, collected at surgery. The J gene is TRBJ2-2, the V gene TRBV7-9; D is undetermined. This clonotype was sampled from a female donor with early-stage non-small cell lung cancer. The CDR3 coding sequence is TGTGCCAGCAGCTTAGCAGGGTCCGGGGAGCTGTTTTTT. It encodes CASSLAGSGELFF.